The 17 T cell receptor beta chains presented below share a single source sample, sequenced in a study of blood T cell repertoires in COVID-19. Profiled with immunoSEQ multiplex PCR; TCRdb holds only in-frame clones, not every one. This sample has some 670,000 clones, with more than 80% found just once. Source material: peripheral blood. These receptors were taken from a woman aged 18-29 years with acute or convalescent COVID-19.

The chain carries TRBV30 and TRBJ2-3; 8 nucleotides agree with TRBD2. Trimming took 0 bases from V and 6 from J; bases not matched to a gene: 5. Per the germline V gene, CDR1 is GTSNPN and CDR2 is SVGIG (reference sequence). The CDR3 totals 14 residues. Here the CDR3 reads CAWSVPRGVDTQYF. The DNA for the CDR3 is TGTGCCTGGAGTGTACCGCGGGGGGTTGATACGCAGTATTTT.

This clone was recorded once. The V gene is TRBV14, the J gene TRBJ1-1; tentatively, D is TRBD1 (6 bases). V lost 4 bases to trimming and J lost 10 bases, with 19 bases between them. This CDR3 contains 14 residues. Germline CDR1 and CDR2: SGHDN and FVKESK. As DNA, the CDR3 is TGTGCCAGCAGCCCGTTTCAGGGGCTGGCTGTAGCTTTCTTT. Protein: CASSPFQGLAVAFF.

As to this clone: The identical CDR3 is also encoded by other nucleotide sequences in the sample. The V and J genes are TRBV5-1 and TRBJ1-1; 10 bases map to TRBD1. The junction had 2 bases not matched to a gene; V was cut back by 0 bases and J by 0 bases. Germline V lookup: CDR1 SGHRS, CDR2 YFSETQ. This CDR3 has 16 amino acids. CDR3 amino acids: CASSLGQGALNTEAFF. Written as DNA, the CDR3 is TGCGCCAGCAGCTTGGGACAGGGGGCGTTGAACACTGAAGCTTTCTTT.

This clone was picked up one time. This chain links TRBV4-3 with TRBJ2-5, with TRBD2 matching 12 bases. Losses at the gene ends were 1 base for V and 2 bases for J; bases not matched to a gene: 5. The CDR3 sequence is 17 residues long. The germline V gene encodes CDR1 LGHNA and CDR2 YSLEER. In DNA, the CDR3 is TGCGCCAGCAGCCAAGGCATACTAGCGGGGGGACAAGAGACCCAGTACTTC. Protein: CASSQGILAGGQETQYF.

The chain joins TRBV7-8 to TRBJ2-3, with D perhaps TRBD1 (6 bases). Germline CDR1 reads SGHVS; CDR2 reads FQNEAQ. The CDR3 is 17 residues long. Trimming removed 3 bases at V and 4 bases at J, with 20 bases between. CDR3 DNA: TGTGCCAGCAGCTTGTTTTACGGACAGTTGAACGCAGATACGCAGTATTTT. Its protein is CASSLFYGQLNADTQYF.

The chain is built from TRBV20-1 and TRBJ2-7; a weak D match, TRBD2 (5 bases). The germline CDR1 and CDR2 sequences are DFQATT and SNEGSKA (reference sequence). The CDR3 sequence is 14 residues long. Trimming pared 3 bases from V and 2 bases from J, leaving 14 bases between. CDR3 DNA: TGCAGTGCTAGTTTAAGAGGGTCTGCCTACGAGCAGTACTTC. Encoded protein: CSASLRGSAYEQYF.

This clone was seen once. The chain joins TRBV6-4 to TRBJ1-5; 7 bases align to TRBD1. Unmatched junction bases numbered 5, after V lost 4 bases and J lost 5 bases. Looked up from germline, CDR1 is MRHNA and CDR2 is SNTAGT. The CDR3 totals 14 residues. The CDR3 region is CASSVRQGHQPQHF. The CDR3 nucleotides read TGTGCCAGCAGTGTGAGACAGGGCCATCAGCCCCAGCATTTT.

The CDR3 loop is CASGLDGKRGYNEQFF. CDR3 in DNA: TGTGCTAGTGGTTTGGACGGGAAGCGGGGGTACAATGAGCAGTTCTTC. The gene calls are TRBV12-5 and TRBJ2-1; 8 bases fit TRBD2. Germline V gene sequence: CDR1 LGHNT, CDR2 FRNRAP. After removal of 1 base from V and 4 bases from J, the junction contained 6 bases not matched to a gene. This CDR3 region has 16 residues.

About this clone itself: This CDR3 is also generated by other DNA sequences in the sample. This rearrangement joins TRBV7-9 to TRBJ1-3; D not certain. The CDR3 loop spans 14 amino acids. Germline CDR1 SEHNR, CDR2 FQNEAQ (reference sequence). The V end was cut by 4 bases, the J end by 0 bases, with 7 bases between. In DNA form, the CDR3 reads TGTGCCAGCAGCTCGCCCGGCTCTGGAAACACCATATATTTT. This translates into CASSSPGSGNTIYF.

The chain uses TRBV19 and TRBJ1-6; 10 nucleotides align to TRBD1. This CDR3 has 17 residues. Trimming removed 4 bases from V and 8 bases from J; junction bases left unmatched: 11. Germline CDR1 and CDR2: LNHDA and SQIVND (reference sequence). The CDR3 bases are TGTGCCAGTAGTAATGTCAGAGGACAGGGGGATTATTCACCCCTCCACTTT. Translated: CASSNVRGQGDYSPLHF. Full variable domain (rest looked up from reference TRBV19 and TRBJ1-6): DGGITQSPKYLFRKEGQNVTLSCEQNLNHDAMYWYRQDPGQGLRLIYYSQIVNDFQKGDIAEGYSVSREKKESFPLTVTSAQKNPTAFYLCASSNVRGQGDYSPLHFGNGTRLTVT.

V and J are TRBV28 and TRBJ1-2; D gene uncertain. Germline lookup yields CDR1 MDHEN and CDR2 SYDVKM. The V end lost 5 bases, the J end lost 5 bases, and 15 bases lay between the germline ends. The length of the CDR3 is 14 residues. The chain's CDR3 is CASSRLGRTYGYTF. The CDR3 coding sequence is TGTGCCAGCAGTCGCCTAGGCAGGACTTATGGCTACACCTTC.

The chain joins TRBV6-5 to TRBJ1-1, with D uncertain. The CDR3 extends over 13 amino acids. Trimming shortened V by 8 bases and J by 2 bases, and 12 bases separated the two germline ends. The germline gives CDR1 MNHEY, CDR2 SVGAGI. The CDR3 DNA reads as TGTGCCAGCGCCCCCGGTGGTAACACTGAAGCTTTCTTT. Protein: CASAPGGNTEAFF.

The V gene is TRBV6-5, the J gene TRBJ1-1; possible D gene TRBD1, 5 bases. Trimming removed 7 bases at V and 5 bases at J, with 14 bases between. This CDR3 has 13 amino acids. Germline-derived CDR1 and CDR2 are MNHEY and SVGAGI. This CDR3 is CASTQGLGTEAFF. CDR3 coding DNA: TGTGCCAGCACCCAGGGATTGGGAACTGAAGCTTTCTTT.

The V gene is TRBV7-9, the J gene TRBJ2-1; 10 nucleotides match TRBD2. This CDR3 has 17 amino acids. Germline V CDR1 and CDR2: SEHNR, FQNEAQ (reference sequence). J lost 4 bases, V lost 0 bases, and 6 bases had no gene match. The CDR3: CASSLASGGPPYNEQFF. The DNA for the CDR3 is TGTGCCAGCAGCTTAGCTAGCGGGGGGCCACCTTACAATGAGCAGTTCTTC.

CDR3 bases: TGTGCCACCAGCAGAGGGCCGGGACAGGGGACAGCAACTAATGAAAAACTGTTTTTT. Protein product: CATSRGPGQGTATNEKLFF. This chain links TRBV15 with TRBJ1-4; 10 bases map to TRBD1. CDR1 and CDR2 from the germline V gene are LNHNV and YYDKDF (reference sequence). The V gene end was trimmed by 1 base and the J gene end by 0 bases; junction bases not matched to a gene: 8. There are 19 residues in the CDR3.

The V gene is TRBV29-1, the J gene TRBJ1-1; 8 bases fit TRBD1. The CDR3 sequence is 14 residues long. Germline CDR1 is SQVTM and CDR2 is ANQGSEA. Losses at the gene ends were 0 bases for V and 5 bases for J; bases not matched to a gene: 5. CDR3 residues: CSVEETDRVTEAFF. The CDR3 nucleotides are TGCAGCGTTGAAGAGACGGACAGGGTTACTGAAGCTTTCTTT.

Details on this clone: Different DNA sequences within this sample yield the same CDR3. V and J are TRBV5-1 and TRBJ1-2; 8 nucleotides match TRBD1. Germline V lookup: CDR1 SGHRS, CDR2 YFSETQ. The CDR3 spans 13 residues. Germline trimming cut 5 bases from V and 4 bases from J; bases unmatched to any gene: 4. CDR3 sequence reads: CASSPDRGYGYTF. CDR3 DNA sequence: TGCGCCAGCAGTCCCGACAGGGGCTATGGCTACACCTTC.